Sequencing of this T cell receptor (beta chain) was carried out in a study of blood T cell repertoires in COVID-19. Study-level background: COVID-19 samples from acute and convalescent phases originated in the United States, Italy and Spain. The analysed material was cDNA or gDNA that came from T cells, B-cell-depleted T cells, or PBMCs.

The method was immunoSEQ multiplex PCR; TCRdb's version includes in-frame clones alone and lacks a portion of them. Altogether about 280,000 clones are present, 70% to 90% being singletons, with the ten largest covering about 4%. The cohort comprised adults aged about 18 to 89 years residing in 20 to 30 US areas. CDR1 is SGHAT, CDR2 FQDESV, per germline (reference sequence). V lost 0 bases and J lost 4, with 8 bases in between. This CDR3 is 14 amino acids long. The source of this sequence is a woman younger than 45 with acute COVID-19. The rearrangement uses TRBV11-1 and TRBJ2-3; D unclear. What was sequenced was PBMCs or T cells enriched from blood (not recorded which). The CDR3 region is CASSLARSPDTQYF. In nucleotides, the CDR3 is TGTGCCAGCAGCTTAGCGAGGAGTCCAGATACGCAGTATTTT.